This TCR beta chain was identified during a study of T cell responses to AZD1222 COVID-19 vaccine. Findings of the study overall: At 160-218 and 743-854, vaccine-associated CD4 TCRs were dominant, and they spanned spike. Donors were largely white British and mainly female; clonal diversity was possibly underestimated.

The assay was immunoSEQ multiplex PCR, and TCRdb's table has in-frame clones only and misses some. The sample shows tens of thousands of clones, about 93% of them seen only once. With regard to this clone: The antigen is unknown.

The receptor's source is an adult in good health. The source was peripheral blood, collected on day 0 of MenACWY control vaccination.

CDR3 sequence (DNA): TGTGCCAGCAGCTTAAGGGGCGTCGGGAGGGTTAATGAGCAGTTCTTC. Amino acids: CASSLRGVGRVNEQFF. This rearrangement joins TRBV5-6 to TRBJ2-1, with 8 bases lining up with TRBD2. The CDR3 runs to 16 residues. V lost 2 bases to trimming and J lost 7 bases; unmatched junction nucleotides: 11. Germline V gene sequence: CDR1 SGHDT, CDR2 YYEEEE. Based on the CDR3 plus reference TRBV5-6 and TRBJ2-1, the full variable domain is DAGVTQSPTHLIKTRGQQVTLRCSPKSGHDTVSWYQQALGQGPQFIFQYYEEEERQRGNFPDRFSGHQFPNYSSELNVNALLLGDSALYLCASSLRGVGRVNEQFFGPGTRLTVL.